This T cell receptor (beta chain) derives from a study of Graves' ophthalmopathy and Graves' hyperthyroidism. Amplification of the TCR beta CDR3 regions used RNA transcripts (as template). First-round RT-PCR relied on HTBI primers, and a second-round multiplex PCR came next. MiXCR was run by TCRdb on the multiplex PCR reads, yielding one entry per CDR3 protein. The sample holds hundreds of thousands of distinct CDR3 sequences, 35% to 50% seen once. This clonotype showed up just a few times. CDR3 length: 13 residues. V lost 0 bases and J 7 bases, leaving 10 bases between the germline ends. Germline CDR1 and CDR2: SGHTS and YDEGEE.

This TCR came from an adult man with Graves' ophthalmopathy. The sequencing sample was made of peripheral blood. V is TRBV5-8 and J is TRBJ2-5; no clear D. In DNA form, the CDR3 reads TGTGCCAGCAGCTTGGATAGCCCGGGGACCCAGTACTTC. Protein product: CASSLDSPGTQYF.